The entry that follows covers one T cell receptor (beta chain) sequence. V shed 6 bases and J shed 11 bases, with 10 bases lying between them. Germline V CDR1 and CDR2: LGHDT, YNNKEL (reference sequence). The CDR3 length is 11 residues. Per the original data handling: Using reference gene primer amplification, nucleated cell counts were estimated. The repertoire was sequenced with immunoSEQ multiplex PCR; TCRdb's copy has only in-frame clones and lacks some. The DNA gave D and trimming, while V, J and clone size come from that table. The repertoire holds approximately 160,000 clones, 84% seen once, with less than 15% in the top ten. The record originates from a study of blood T cell repertoires in COVID-19. Study context: Collection of acute and convalescent COVID-19 samples took place in the United States, Italy and Spain. PBMCs, B-cell-depleted T cells, or T cells were the source of the cDNA or gDNA that made up the material.

The receptor was isolated from a man aged 18 to 30 with active or convalescent COVID-19. V gene TRBV3-1 (or the pseudogene TRBV3-2) combines with J gene TRBJ1-4; D might be TRBD1 (6 bases). Specimen: peripheral blood. The CDR3 loop reads CASRNREKLFF. As DNA, the CDR3 is TGTGCCAGCAGAAACAGGGAGAAACTGTTTTTT.